The T cell receptor (beta chain) described here comes from a study of T cells in Graves' hyperthyroidism and ophthalmopathy. RNA transcripts served as the template for amplifying TCR beta CDR3 regions. RT-PCR in the first round (using the HTBI primer set) targeted the TCR CDR3. Each CDR3 protein gets one entry after TCRdb re-called the multiplex PCR reads with MiXCR. Here the sample spans roughly 580,000 distinct CDR3 sequences, 46% being singletons. Deletions cut 10 bases from V and 7 bases from J, with 17 bases between. From germline, CDR1 is ENHRY and CDR2 SYGVKD. The CDR3 is 14 residues long. Worth noting for this clonotype: Without the conserved terminal phenylalanine or tryptophan, this CDR3 likely stems from a read error.

Sample: peripheral blood or thyroid tissue (not recorded which). The TCR originated in a woman younger than 30 with Graves' hyperthyroidism. This chain connects TRBV10-3 to TRBJ1-6; possible D gene TRBD1, 5 bases. Here the CDR3 DNA reads TGTGCCACCACGGGGGAGGGCCCGAATTCACCCCTCCACTCT. It is translated as CATTGEGPNSPLHS.